A single T cell receptor (beta chain) is shown here with its context. A junction end diverges from the germline sequence, so it may reflect a read error. Sequencing used immunoSEQ multiplex PCR; TCRdb keeps in-frame clones, though not all of them. The table includes about 12,000 clones, approximately 70% detected once. This CDR3 has 18 amino acids. Germline V gives CDR1 MDHEN, CDR2 SYDVKM. This sample was taken from a study of sequential checkpoint blockade in melanoma. Study information: Randomization was 1:1 between first-line nivolumab→ipilimumab and ipilimumab→nivolumab. Each arm's sequence ended with maintenance nivolumab.

Treatment described: randomized to nivolumab then ipilimumab (arm A) or the reverse (arm B). PBMC sorting kept live CD3+CD8+ cells without CD19 or CD56. The receptor was derived from a human donor with melanoma. The specimen was CD8+ T cells sorted from blood (inferred from file names), collected from a patient given nivolumab and ipilimumab in sequence. The rearrangement joins TRBV28 to TRBJ2-7; 8 bases align to TRBD1. The CDR3 coding sequence is TGTGCCAGCAGTTTGGAGGCTGGCAGGGGGCAAGTCTCCGACGAGCAGTACTTC. Residues: CASSLEAGRGQVSDEQYF.